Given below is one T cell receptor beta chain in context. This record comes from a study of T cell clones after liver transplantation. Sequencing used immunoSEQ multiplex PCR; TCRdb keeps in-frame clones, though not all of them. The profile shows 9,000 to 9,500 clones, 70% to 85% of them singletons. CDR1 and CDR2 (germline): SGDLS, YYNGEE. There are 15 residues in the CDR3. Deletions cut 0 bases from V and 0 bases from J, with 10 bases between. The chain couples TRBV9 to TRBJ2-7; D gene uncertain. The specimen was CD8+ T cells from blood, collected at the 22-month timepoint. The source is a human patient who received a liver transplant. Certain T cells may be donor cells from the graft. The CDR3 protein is CASSVGQTPSYEQYF. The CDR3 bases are TGTGCCAGCAGCGTAGGGCAGACACCCTCCTACGAGCAGTACTTC.